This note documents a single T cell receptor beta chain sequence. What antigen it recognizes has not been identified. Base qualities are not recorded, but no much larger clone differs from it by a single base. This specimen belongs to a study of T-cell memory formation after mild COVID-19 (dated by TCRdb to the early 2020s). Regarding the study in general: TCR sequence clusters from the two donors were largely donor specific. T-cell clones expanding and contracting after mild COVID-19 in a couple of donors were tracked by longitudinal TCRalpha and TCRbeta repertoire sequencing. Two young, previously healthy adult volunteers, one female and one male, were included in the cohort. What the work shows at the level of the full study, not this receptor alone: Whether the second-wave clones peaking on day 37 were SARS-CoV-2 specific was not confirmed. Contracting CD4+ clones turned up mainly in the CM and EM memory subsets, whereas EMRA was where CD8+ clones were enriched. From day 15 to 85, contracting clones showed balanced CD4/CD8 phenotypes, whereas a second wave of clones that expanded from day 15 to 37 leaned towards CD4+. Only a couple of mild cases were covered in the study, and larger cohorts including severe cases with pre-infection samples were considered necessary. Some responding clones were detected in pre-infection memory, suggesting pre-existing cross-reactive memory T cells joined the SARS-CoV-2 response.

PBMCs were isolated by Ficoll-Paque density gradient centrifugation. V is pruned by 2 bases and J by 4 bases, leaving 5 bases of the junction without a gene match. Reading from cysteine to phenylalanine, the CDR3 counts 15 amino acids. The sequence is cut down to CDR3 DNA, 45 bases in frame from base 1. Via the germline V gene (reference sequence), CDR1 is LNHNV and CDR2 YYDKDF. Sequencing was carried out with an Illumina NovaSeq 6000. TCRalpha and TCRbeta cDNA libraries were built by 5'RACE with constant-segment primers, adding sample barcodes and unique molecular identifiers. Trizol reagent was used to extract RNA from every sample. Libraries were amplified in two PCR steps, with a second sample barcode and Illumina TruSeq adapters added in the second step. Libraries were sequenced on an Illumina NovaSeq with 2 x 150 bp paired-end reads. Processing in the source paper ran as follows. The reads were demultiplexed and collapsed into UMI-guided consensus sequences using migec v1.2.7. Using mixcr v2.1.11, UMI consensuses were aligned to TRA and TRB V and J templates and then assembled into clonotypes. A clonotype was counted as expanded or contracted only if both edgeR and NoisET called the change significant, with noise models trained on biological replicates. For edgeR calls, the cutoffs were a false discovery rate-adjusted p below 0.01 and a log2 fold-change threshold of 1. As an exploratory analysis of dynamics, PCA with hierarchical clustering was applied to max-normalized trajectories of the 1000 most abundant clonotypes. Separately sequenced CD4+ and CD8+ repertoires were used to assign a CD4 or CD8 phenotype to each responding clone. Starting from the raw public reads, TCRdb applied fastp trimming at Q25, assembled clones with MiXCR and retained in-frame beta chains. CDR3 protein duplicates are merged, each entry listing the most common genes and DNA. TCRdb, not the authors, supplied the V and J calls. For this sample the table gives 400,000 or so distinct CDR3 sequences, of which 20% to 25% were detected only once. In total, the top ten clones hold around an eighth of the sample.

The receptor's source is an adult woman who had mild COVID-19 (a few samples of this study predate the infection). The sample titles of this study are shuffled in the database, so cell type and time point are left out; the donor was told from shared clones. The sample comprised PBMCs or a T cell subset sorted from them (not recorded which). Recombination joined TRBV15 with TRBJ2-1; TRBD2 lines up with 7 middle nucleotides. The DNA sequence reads TGTGCCACCAGCAGAAGCGGGAAGGCTTACAATGAGCAGTTCTTC. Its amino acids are CATSRSGKAYNEQFF.